The T cell receptor beta chain under discussion was sequenced for a study of cytomegalovirus exposure and HLA in healthy donors. Primers included in the PCR were 60 Vbeta and 13 Jbeta primers. Using immunoSEQ multiplex PCR, the repertoire was profiled, and TCRdb retains in-frame clones only, with some absent. The sample has approximately 110,000 clones, roughly four fifths seen once; the top ten hold around 2.6%. Per germline, CDR1 KGHSH and CDR2 LQKENI. CDR3 length equals 15 residues. With V trimmed by 0 bases and J by 7 bases, 4 bases remained unmatched. Healthy people donating bone marrow made up the donors.

The rearrangement uses TRBV18 and TRBJ1-5, with TRBD1 identical over 9 bases. Material for sequencing was PBMCs. The TCR originated in a woman under 30 in good health and CMV-seronegative. CDR3: CASSPPDRGGQPQHF. DNA of the CDR3: TGTGCCAGCTCACCACCGGACAGGGGAGGGCAGCCCCAGCATTTT.